The 13 T cell receptor beta chains presented below share a single source sample, sequenced in a study of cytomegalovirus exposure and HLA in healthy donors. Primers included in the PCR were 60 Vbeta and 13 Jbeta primers. Only in-frame clones appear in the TCRdb table, and some are missing; sequencing was by immunoSEQ multiplex PCR. This sample has some 120,000 clones, with about 80% found just once. Specimen: PBMCs. The receptors stem from a woman aged 45-59 years in good health and CMV-seropositive.

DNA for the CDR3: TGTGCCAGCAGTAACAGCCAGGCCACAGATACGCAGTATTTT. Amino acids: CASSNSQATDTQYF. This chain connects TRBV6-5 to TRBJ2-3; D call uncertain. The CDR3 loop spans 14 amino acids. Germline values: CDR1 MNHEY, CDR2 SVGAGI. V gave up 5 bases and J gave up 2 bases, with 11 bases separating them.

The chain employs TRBV2 and TRBJ2-1, with TRBD2 matching 10 bases. The CDR3 runs to 16 residues. The germline V gene encodes CDR1 SNHLY and CDR2 FYNNEI. J lost 0 bases, V lost 6 bases, and 5 bases had no gene match. The CDR3 region has the DNA TGTGCCAGCAGCTCTGTAGCGGGGGGCTCCTACAATGAGCAGTTCTTC. Translating it yields CASSSVAGGSYNEQFF.

This clone was counted only a few times. The chain carries TRBV19 and TRBJ1-1; TRBD1 aligns across 7 bases. Germline trimming cut 3 bases from V and 2 bases from J; bases unmatched to any gene: 9. The CDR3 spans 16 residues. Germline CDR1 is LNHDA and CDR2 is SQIVND (reference sequence). CDR3 protein: CASSISGTATNTEAFF. The CDR3 DNA reads as TGTGCCAGTAGTATTTCCGGGACAGCAACAAACACTGAAGCTTTCTTT. The whole variable domain, filled in from reference TRBV19 and TRBJ1-1, reads DGGITQSPKYLFRKEGQNVTLSCEQNLNHDAMYWYRQDPGQGLRLIYYSQIVNDFQKGDIAEGYSVSREKKESFPLTVTSAQKNPTAFYLCASSISGTATNTEAFFGQGTRLTVV.

The CDR3 is CASRGQGAPEKLFF. In nucleotides, the CDR3 is TGTGCCAGCCGAGGACAGGGGGCACCTGAAAAACTGTTTTTT. V gene TRBV6-1 combines with J gene TRBJ1-4; the match to TRBD1 covers 11 bases. CDR1 is MNHNS, CDR2 SASEGT, per germline. The CDR3 runs 14 residues. With 8 bases clipped from V and 7 bases from J, the junction kept 6 bases outside the gene matches.

This clone has only a few counts. The CDR3 sequence is CASSPSQDGYQPQHF. The CDR3 nucleotides read TGTGCCAGCAGCCCTAGCCAGGACGGATATCAGCCCCAGCATTTT. The rearrangement uses TRBV7-2 and TRBJ1-5; D uncertain. Germline assignment: CDR1 SGHTA and CDR2 FQGNSA. The CDR3 is 15 amino acids. V gave up 5 bases and J gave up 5 bases, with 16 bases separating them.

The genes are TRBV7-9 and TRBJ1-2; unclear D gene. The CDR3 runs to 14 residues. V lost 5 bases and J lost 8, with 18 bases in between. Germline CDR1 SEHNR, CDR2 FQNEAQ (reference sequence). CDR3 DNA sequence: TGTGCCAGCAGCGAAGTGGACGTAGGAGGGGGCTACACCTTC. Amino acid sequence: CASSEVDVGGGYTF.

V gene TRBV2 combines with J gene TRBJ2-3; 9 nucleotides match TRBD2. V lost 5 bases and J lost 0; bases outside the gene matches: 6. Germline V gene data show CDR1 as SNHLY and CDR2 as FYNNEI. The CDR3 consists of 16 residues. CDR3 in DNA: TGTGCCAGCAGTCGCGGACTAGCGAGGAGCACAGATACGCAGTATTTT. Its translation is CASSRGLARSTDTQYF.

The rearrangement uses TRBV28 and TRBJ2-7; 9 bases are shared with TRBD2. With 2 bases clipped from V and 0 bases from J, the junction kept 2 bases outside the gene matches. Germline V gene lookup returns CDR1 MDHEN and CDR2 SYDVKM. CDR3 length: 15 residues. CDR3 in DNA: TGTGCCAGCAGTTTAGGGCGGGGGGGCTCCTACGAGCAGTACTTC. Encoded protein: CASSLGRGGSYEQYF.

The V and J genes are TRBV21-1 and TRBJ2-7; TRBD1 is the table's D call and was not checked against the DNA. TRBV21-1 is labeled a pseudogene. This CDR3 has 18 amino acids. In DNA, the CDR3 is TGTGCCAGCAGCAACCGGGACAGGGGAGGGAGGGGCGAAAGGGAGCAGTACTTC. It codes for CASSNRDRGGRGEREQYF.

The gene calls are TRBV4-3 and TRBJ2-1; weak D call: TRBD2 (7 bases). V was pared by 1 base and J by 8 bases, with 18 bases between. Germline lookup yields CDR1 LGHNA and CDR2 YSLEER. This CDR3 has 16 amino acids. The CDR3 is CASSQALGGQVDEQFF. CDR3 in DNA: TGCGCCAGCAGCCAAGCCTTGGGGGGGCAGGTCGATGAGCAGTTCTTC.

CDR3 in amino acids: CASSRGQPQHF. DNA for the CDR3: TGTGCCAGCTCTAGGGGTCAGCCCCAGCATTTT. The gene calls are TRBV19 and TRBJ1-5; D may be TRBD1 (5 bases). Per the germline V gene, CDR1 is LNHDA and CDR2 is SQIVND (reference sequence). The V gene lost 9 bases and the J gene lost 6 bases, with 9 bases spanning the gap. The CDR3 sequence is 11 residues long.

This chain connects TRBV7-2 to TRBJ2-5, with TRBD2 identical over 13 bases. J was trimmed by 5 bases and V by 3 bases; bases with no gene match: 6. The germline CDR1 and CDR2 sequences are SGHTA and FQGNSA. The CDR3 is 16 residues long. CDR3 sequence: CASSFRTSGGRETQYF. The CDR3 bases are TGTGCCAGCAGCTTCCGGACTAGCGGGGGTAGGGAGACCCAGTACTTC.

V and J are TRBV4-1 and TRBJ1-1; tentative D call: TRBD1 (6 bases). The CDR3 length is 16 residues. The germline V gene encodes CDR1 MGHRA and CDR2 YSYEKL. Trimming took off 3 bases at V and 0 bases at J, with 14 bases between the two ends. In nucleotides, the CDR3 is TGCGCCAGCAGCCACCAAAAGGACAGCATGAACACTGAAGCTTTCTTT. Its protein is CASSHQKDSMNTEAFF.